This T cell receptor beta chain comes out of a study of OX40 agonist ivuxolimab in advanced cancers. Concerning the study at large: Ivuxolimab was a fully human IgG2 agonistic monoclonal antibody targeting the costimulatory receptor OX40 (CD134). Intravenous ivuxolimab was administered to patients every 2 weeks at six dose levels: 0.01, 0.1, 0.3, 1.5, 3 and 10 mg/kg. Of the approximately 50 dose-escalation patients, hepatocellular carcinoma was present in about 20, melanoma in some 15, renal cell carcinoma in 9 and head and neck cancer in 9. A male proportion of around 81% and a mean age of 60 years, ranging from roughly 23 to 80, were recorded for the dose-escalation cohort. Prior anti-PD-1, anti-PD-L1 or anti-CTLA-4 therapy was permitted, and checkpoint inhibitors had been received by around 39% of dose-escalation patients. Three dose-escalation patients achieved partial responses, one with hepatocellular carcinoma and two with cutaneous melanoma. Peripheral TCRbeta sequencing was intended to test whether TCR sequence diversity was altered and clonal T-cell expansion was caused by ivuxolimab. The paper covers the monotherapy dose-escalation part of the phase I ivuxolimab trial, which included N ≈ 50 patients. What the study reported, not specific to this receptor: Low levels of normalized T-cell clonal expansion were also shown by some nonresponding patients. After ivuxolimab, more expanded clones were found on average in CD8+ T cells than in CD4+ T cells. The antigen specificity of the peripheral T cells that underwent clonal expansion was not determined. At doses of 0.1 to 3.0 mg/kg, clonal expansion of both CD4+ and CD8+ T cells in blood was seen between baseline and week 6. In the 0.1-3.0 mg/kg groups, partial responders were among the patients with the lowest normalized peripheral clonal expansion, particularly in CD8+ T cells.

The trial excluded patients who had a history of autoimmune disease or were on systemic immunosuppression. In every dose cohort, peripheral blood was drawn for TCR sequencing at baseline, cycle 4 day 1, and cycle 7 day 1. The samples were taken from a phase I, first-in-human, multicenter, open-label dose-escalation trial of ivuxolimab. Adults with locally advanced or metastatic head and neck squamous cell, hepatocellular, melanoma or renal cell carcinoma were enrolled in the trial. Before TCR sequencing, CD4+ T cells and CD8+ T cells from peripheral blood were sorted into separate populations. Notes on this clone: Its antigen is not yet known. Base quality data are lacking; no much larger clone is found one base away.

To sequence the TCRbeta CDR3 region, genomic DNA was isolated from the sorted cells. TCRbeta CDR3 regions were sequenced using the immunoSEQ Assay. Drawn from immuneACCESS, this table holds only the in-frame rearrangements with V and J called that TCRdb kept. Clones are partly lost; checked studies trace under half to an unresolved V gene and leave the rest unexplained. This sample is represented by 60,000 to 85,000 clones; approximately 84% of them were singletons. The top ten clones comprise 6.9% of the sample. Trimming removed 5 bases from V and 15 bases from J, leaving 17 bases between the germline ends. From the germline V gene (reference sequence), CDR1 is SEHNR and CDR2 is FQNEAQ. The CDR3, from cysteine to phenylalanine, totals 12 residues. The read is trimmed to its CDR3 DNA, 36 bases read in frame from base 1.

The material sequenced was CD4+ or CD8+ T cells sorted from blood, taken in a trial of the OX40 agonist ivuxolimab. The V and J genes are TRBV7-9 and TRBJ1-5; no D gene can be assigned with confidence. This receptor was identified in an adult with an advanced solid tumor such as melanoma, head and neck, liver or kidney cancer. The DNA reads TGTGCCAGCAGCCAAGGGAATCCCCCCACGCATTTT. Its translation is CASSQGNPPTHF.